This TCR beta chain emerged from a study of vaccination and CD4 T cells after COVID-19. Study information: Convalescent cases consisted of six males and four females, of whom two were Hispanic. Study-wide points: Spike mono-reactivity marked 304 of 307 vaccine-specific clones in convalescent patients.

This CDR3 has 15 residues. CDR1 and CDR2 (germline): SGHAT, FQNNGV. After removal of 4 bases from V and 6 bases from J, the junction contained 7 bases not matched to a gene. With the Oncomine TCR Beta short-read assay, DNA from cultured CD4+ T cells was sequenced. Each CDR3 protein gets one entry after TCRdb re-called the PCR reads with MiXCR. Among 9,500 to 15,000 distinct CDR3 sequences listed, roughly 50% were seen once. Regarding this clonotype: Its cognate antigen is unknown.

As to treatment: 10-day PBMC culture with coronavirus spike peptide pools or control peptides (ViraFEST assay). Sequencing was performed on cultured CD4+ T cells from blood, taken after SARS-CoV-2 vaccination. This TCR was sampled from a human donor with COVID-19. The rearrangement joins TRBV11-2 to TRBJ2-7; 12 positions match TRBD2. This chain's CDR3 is CASSWRLAGEGEQYF. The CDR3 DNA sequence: TGTGCCAGCAGCTGGAGACTAGCGGGGGAGGGCGAGCAGTACTTC.